This T cell receptor beta chain came from a study of blood T cell repertoires in COVID-19. V was shortened by 8 bases and J by 7 bases, with 17 bases between the two germline ends. The CDR3 extends over 14 amino acids. Germline V lookup: CDR1 SNHLY, CDR2 FYNNEI. Measured with immunoSEQ multiplex PCR; TCRdb has only the in-frame clones, and not every one. The data contain about 89,000 clones, 80% of them singletons. Sequencing was performed on peripheral blood. This TCR came from a woman older than 75 with acute or convalescent COVID-19. The chain uses TRBV2 and TRBJ2-2; D perhaps matches TRBD1 (5 bases). For the CDR3, the DNA is TGTGCCAGCTCTGGGCAGGGTTGGGACGGGGAGCTGTTTTTT. It yields the protein CASSGQGWDGELFF.